This entry concerns a single T cell receptor (beta chain). Its specificity is unknown. The primer mix had 60 Vbeta and 13 Jbeta primers. Libraries were prepared by immunoSEQ multiplex PCR; TCRdb keeps only in-frame clonotypes and omits some of them. The data show around 170,000 clones, approximately 84% seen once. This sample is part of a study of cytomegalovirus exposure and HLA in healthy donors. Study-level information: Early on, a data release was issued that held 80 million to 90 million unique TCRs from HLA-typed donors. Study-wide points: Cytomegalovirus status was reportedly diagnosed by the classifier with high specificity and sensitivity. Earlier analysis looked at TCR beta V segments, and most were productive about 90% or about 30% of the time.

The sequence was obtained from a girl aged 10 to 17 in good health and CMV-seropositive. Sequencing was done on a sample of PBMCs.

The CDR3 nucleotides read TGTGCCAGCAGCAACGACAGGTCCTACGAGCAGTACTTC. This translates into CASSNDRSYEQYF. This chain uses TRBV6-5 with TRBJ2-7; a possible D gene is TRBD1 (6 bases). CDR1 is MNHEY, CDR2 SVGAGI, per germline. This CDR3 region has 13 residues. Deletions cut 6 bases from V and 1 base from J, with 10 bases between.